This T cell receptor (beta chain) was sequenced in a study of CD8 T cells in ankylosing spondylitis. CDR1 and CDR2 from the germline V gene are SGHTA and FQGNSA. The germline V and J ends were trimmed by 2 bases and 3 bases, with 11 bases remaining between them. The CDR3 loop spans 15 amino acids. This clonotype was seen many times. One entry per CDR3 protein, called by TCRdb with MiXCR from the 5' RACE reads. Of some 150,000 distinct CDR3 sequences listed, about an eighth are singletons. Specimen: blood, either unsorted or a sorted T cell fraction (not recorded which). The receptor's source is a female donor with ankylosing spondylitis or in good health (not recorded which). The chain carries TRBV7-2 and TRBJ1-3; D may be TRBD1 (5 bases). The CDR3 coding sequence is TGTGCCAGCAGCTTAACAGGCGCCCTTGGAAACACCATATATTTT. Translated: CASSLTGALGNTIYF.